The clone carrying this TCR beta chain has more than one count but fewer than ten. What it binds is unknown. This entry comes from a study of response to subunit inactivated influenza vaccine. Study results and limitations: Few new T cells, the authors suggested, are recruited by each seasonal influenza vaccination.

TCRdb independently ran MiXCR on the RT-PCR reads; one entry per CDR3 protein. The table lists hundreds of thousands of distinct CDR3 sequences, around 8% of them singletons. The germline V and J ends were trimmed by 2 bases and 7 bases, with 18 bases remaining between them. This CDR3 is built from 16 residues. The sequence derives from a man between 50 and 70 years old who received an inactivated influenza vaccine. The V and J genes are TRBV12-3 or TRBV12-4 and TRBJ1-3; TRBD1 might be the D (6 bases). This material consisted of PBMCs from blood, taken 23 months after vaccination. CDR3 coding DNA: TGTGCCAGCAGTTTATCCGGGGGGGCGTTAAGGAACACCATATATTTT. It encodes CASSLSGGALRNTIYF.